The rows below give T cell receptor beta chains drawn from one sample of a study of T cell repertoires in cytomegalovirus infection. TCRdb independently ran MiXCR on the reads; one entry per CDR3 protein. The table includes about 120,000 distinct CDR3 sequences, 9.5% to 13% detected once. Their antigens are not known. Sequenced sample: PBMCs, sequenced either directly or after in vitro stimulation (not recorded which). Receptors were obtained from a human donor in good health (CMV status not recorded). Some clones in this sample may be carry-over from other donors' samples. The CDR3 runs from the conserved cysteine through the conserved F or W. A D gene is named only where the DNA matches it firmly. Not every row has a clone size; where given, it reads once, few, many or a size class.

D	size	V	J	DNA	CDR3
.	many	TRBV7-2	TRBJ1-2	TGTGCCAGCAGCTCCAGACAGCGGAGCTATGGCTACACCTTC	CASSSRQRSYGYTF
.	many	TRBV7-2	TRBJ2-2	TGTGCCAGCAGCCAAGATATCGGGGAGCTGTTTTTT	CASSQDIGELFF
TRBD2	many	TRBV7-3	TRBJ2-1	TGTGCCAGCAGCTTACTAGCGGGAGTCACTGAGCAGTTCTTC	CASSLLAGVTEQFF
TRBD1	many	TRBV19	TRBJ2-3	TGTGCCAGTAGCCGGGGACAGTCTAGCACAGATACGCAGTATTTT	CASSRGQSSTDTQYF
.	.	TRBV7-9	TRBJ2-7	TGTGCCAGCAGCTTAGAGATCCCGCAGTACTTC	CASSLEIPQYF
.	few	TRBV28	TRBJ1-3	TGTGCCAGCAGTTTATCACAGGGTTTTGGAAACACCATATATTTT	CASSLSQGFGNTIYF
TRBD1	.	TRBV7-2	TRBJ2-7	TGTGCCAGCAGCCCGGGACAGGGGTCGAGCTCCTACGAGCAGTACTTC	CASSPGQGSSSYEQYF
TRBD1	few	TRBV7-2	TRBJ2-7	TGTGCCAGCAGCCGGGGACAGGGGTACGAGCAGTACTTC	CASSRGQGYEQYF
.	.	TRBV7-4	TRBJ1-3	TGTGCCAGCAGCCCCCGGAGCTTCTCTGGAAACACCATATATTTT	CASSPRSFSGNTIYF
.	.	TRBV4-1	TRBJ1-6	TGCGCCAGCAGCCAAGCCGCAGGGTCCTATAATTCACCCCTCCACTTT	CASSQAAGSYNSPLHF
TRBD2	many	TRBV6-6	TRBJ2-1	TGTGCCAGCAGTTCGACTAGCGGGAACTCCTACAATGAGCAGTTCTTC	CASSSTSGNSYNEQFF
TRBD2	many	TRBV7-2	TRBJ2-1	TGTGCCAGCAGCTTACTAGCGGCCTCCTACAATGAGCAGTTCTTC	CASSLLAASYNEQFF
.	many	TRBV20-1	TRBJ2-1	TGCAGTGCTAAACCGGACAATGAGCAGTTCTTC	CSAKPDNEQFF
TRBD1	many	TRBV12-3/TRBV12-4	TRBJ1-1	TGTGCCAGCAGAACTGGACAGGGGCAAGCTTTCTTT	CASRTGQGQAFF
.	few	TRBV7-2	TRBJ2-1	TGTGCCAGCAGCTTCGGCCGGTACAATGAGCAGTTCTTC	CASSFGRYNEQFF
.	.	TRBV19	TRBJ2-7	TGTGCGACTCAAGAGGGGGACTGGGCCTACGAGCAGTACTTC	CATQEGDWAYEQYF
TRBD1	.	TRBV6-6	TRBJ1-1	TGTGCCAGCAGTTACTCGGACAGGGCCACTGAAGCTTTCTTT	CASSYSDRATEAFF
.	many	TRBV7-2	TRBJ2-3	TGTGCCAGCAGCTTACTCAACAGGGTTCTAGGAGATACGCAGTATTTT	CASSLLNRVLGDTQYF
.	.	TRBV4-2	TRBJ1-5	TGTGCCAGCAGCCAAGAGTACGGAAATCAGCCCCAGCATTTT	CASSQEYGNQPQHF
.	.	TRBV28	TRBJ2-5	TGTGCCAGCAGTTTAGCTACTAGGCGCGAGACCCAGTACTTC	CASSLATRRETQYF
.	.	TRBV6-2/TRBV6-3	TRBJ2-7	TGTGCCAGCAGTTACTCTCGTCACGAGCAGTACTTC	CASSYSRHEQYF
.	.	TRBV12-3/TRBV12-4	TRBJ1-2	TGTGCCAGCAGTTCCAGGAACTATGGCTACACCTTC	CASSSRNYGYTF
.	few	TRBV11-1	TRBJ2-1	TGTGCCAGCACCCGGACGGGGGCTTTTCAGTTCTTC	CASTRTGAFQFF
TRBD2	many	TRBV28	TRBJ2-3	TGTGCCAGCAGTTCGGGCGGGAGGCCAACTGATACGCAGTATTTT	CASSSGGRPTDTQYF
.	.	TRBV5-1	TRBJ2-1	TGCGCCAGCAGCCAAGACGGAACAAATTCCTACAATGAGCAGTTCTTC	CASSQDGTNSYNEQFF
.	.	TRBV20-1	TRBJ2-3	TGCAGTGCTAGAGATTTCGTTGGGTCGCAGTATTTT	CSARDFVGSQYF
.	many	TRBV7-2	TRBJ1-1	TGTGCCAGCAGCTTAGTGGGCCGAAGGACTGAAGCTTTCTTT	CASSLVGRRTEAFF
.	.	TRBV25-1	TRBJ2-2	TGTGCCAGCAGTTTGCTAGTGGCCGGGGAGCTGTTTTTT	CASSLLVAGELFF
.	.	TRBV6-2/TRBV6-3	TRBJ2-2	TGTGCCAGCAGTGCGGGACAGAGATACACCGGGGAGCTGTTTTTT	CASSAGQRYTGELFF
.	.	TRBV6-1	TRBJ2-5	TGTGCCAGCAGCCTCAGGGTATTGTCACAAGAGACCCAGTACTTC	CASSLRVLSQETQYF
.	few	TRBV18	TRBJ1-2	TGTGCCAGCTCAGGCGGTTATGGCTACACCTTC	CASSGGYGYTF
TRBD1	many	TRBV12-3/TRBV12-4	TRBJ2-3	TGTGCCAGCAGTTTCATGAGGCGACAGGGGAAGACAGATACGCAGTATTTT	CASSFMRRQGKTDTQYF
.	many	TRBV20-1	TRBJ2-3	TGCAGTGCTATCATTGCGGGTACAGATACGCAGTATTTT	CSAIIAGTDTQYF
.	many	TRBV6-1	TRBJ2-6	TGTGCCAGCAGTGAAGCGGGGCCCGGGGCTGCTGGGGCCAACGTCCTGACTTTC	CASSEAGPGAAGANVLTF
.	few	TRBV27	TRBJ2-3	TGTGCCAGCAGTTTAGGGCTATCGCTGCCAACAGATACGCAGTATTTT	CASSLGLSLPTDTQYF
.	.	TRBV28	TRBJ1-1	TGTGCCAGCAGTCCAGTTTATAGAACTGAAGCTTTCTTT	CASSPVYRTEAFF
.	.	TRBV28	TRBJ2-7	TGTGCCACCATGCCAGGGATCACCTACGAGCAGTACTTC	CATMPGITYEQYF
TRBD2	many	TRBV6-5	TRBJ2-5	TGTGCCAGCAGTTACTCGATTGCGCTAGCGGGGGAAAGGACCCAGTACTTC	CASSYSIALAGERTQYF
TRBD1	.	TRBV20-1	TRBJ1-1	TGCAGCCAGACTGCCCGACAGGGTGGGAACACTGAAGCTTTCTTT	CSQTARQGGNTEAFF
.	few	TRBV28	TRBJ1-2	TGTGCCAGCATTGGGATCTATGGCTACACCTTC	CASIGIYGYTF
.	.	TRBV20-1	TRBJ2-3	TGCAGTGCTAGAGCTAGTCCCCTTCAACAGACACGAAGCACAGATACGCAGTATTTT	CSARASPLQQTRSTDTQYF
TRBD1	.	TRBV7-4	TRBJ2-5	TGTGCCAGCAGCTCGGGACAGGCAAACCAAGAGACCCAGTACTTC	CASSSGQANQETQYF
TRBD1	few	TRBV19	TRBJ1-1	TGTGCCAGTAGTATCGGACAGGGGCTTAAAGCTTTCTTT	CASSIGQGLKAFF
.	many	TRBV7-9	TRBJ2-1	TGTGCCAGCAGCTCCCCGCAGGGCGGAGTCTACAATGAGCAGTTCTTC	CASSSPQGGVYNEQFF
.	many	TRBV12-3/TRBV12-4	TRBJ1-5	TGTGCCAGCAGTTTATGGCAGAGCGATCAGCCCCAGCATTTT	CASSLWQSDQPQHF
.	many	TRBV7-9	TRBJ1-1	TGTGCGTCGGGGGAGGGTTGGACTGAAGCTTTCTTT	CASGEGWTEAFF
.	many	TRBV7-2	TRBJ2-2	TGTGCCAGCAGCTTCGGGGGGAACACCGGGGAGCTGTTTTTT	CASSFGGNTGELFF